This T cell receptor beta chain was recovered during a study of blood T cell repertoires in COVID-19 (dated by TCRdb to the early 2020s). Notes on the research overall: Collaborator samples came from the United States, Italy and Spain and covered acute and convalescent phases of COVID-19. The repertoires were made available in a free public database intended to serve as a resource for research on the immune response to SARS-CoV-2. The samples were drawn from two sources: the first 160 participants of the ongoing ImmuneRACE study, and 1,254 subjects contributed by 6 global collaborators. Nearly every sample came with metadata listing a de-identified subject ID, COVID-19 status, age in years and sex. Where available, HLA class I and class II types were taken from metadata supplied by the sample provider and were not determined by assay-based typing. Subjects who had been exposed to COVID-19, were actively infected with it, or had recovered from it provided the deeply sampled blood TCRbeta repertoires that made up the dataset. The prospective study material was composed of cDNA or gDNA derived from T cells, B-cell-depleted T cells, or PBMCs.

Collaborating institutions collected whole blood in K2EDTA tubes following their own protocols. For TCRbeta analysis, collaborator samples were shipped as frozen whole blood, as isolated PBMCs, or as DNA extracted from either sample type. Concerning this clone: This clone's antigen is unknown. No much larger clonotype is one base removed from it; base qualities were not supplied.

Paper-wide results and their limitations: The amount of clinical and demographic metadata varied by source and participant and was provided uncurated.

TCRbeta CDR3 regions were amplified from genomic DNA using the immunoSEQ Assay, a bias-controlled multiplex PCR. Per the original workflow: Within the assay, amplification of reference gene primers was used to estimate how many nucleated cells each sample contained. Sequence reads were collapsed and filtered to measure the absolute abundance of every unique TCRbeta CDR3 rearrangement. For each sample, productive Simpson clonality was calculated as the square root of Simpson's diversity index across productive rearrangements. This is the immuneACCESS table as TCRdb keeps it, with only in-frame sequences that have V and J called. A part of the clones is gone; compared with another copy, unresolved V genes explain less than half, and the rest is unexplained. D and trimming come from the DNA, and the V and J calls and clone size come from that table. Present in this sample are about 270,000 clones, around four fifths of which were seen just once. Over 3.5% of the sample is in the top ten clones.

The CDR3, cysteine through phenylalanine, is 15 amino acids long. Only CDR3 DNA is held: 45 bases, read in frame from base 1. Per the germline V gene, SGHTA is the CDR1 and FQGNSA is the CDR2. V gives up 1 base and J gives up 1 base, and the segment between their germline ends measures 10 bases. The clonotype originates from a woman aged 45-59 years with active or convalescent COVID-19. Material: peripheral blood. The V and J genes are TRBV7-2 and TRBJ1-1, and perhaps TRBD1 as D gene, on 5 matching bases. The bases read TGTGCCAGCAGCTTAGGACTTGGGGCGAACACTGAAGCTTTCTTT. This yields the protein CASSLGLGANTEAFF. Joined to the reference TRBV7-2 and TRBJ1-1 proteins, this CDR3 gives the full variable domain: GAGVSQSPSNKVTEKGKDVELRCDPISGHTALYWYRQSLGQGLEFLIYFQGNSAPDKSGLPSDRFSAERTGGSVSTLTIQRTQQEDSAVYLCASSLGLGANTEAFFGQGTRLTVV.